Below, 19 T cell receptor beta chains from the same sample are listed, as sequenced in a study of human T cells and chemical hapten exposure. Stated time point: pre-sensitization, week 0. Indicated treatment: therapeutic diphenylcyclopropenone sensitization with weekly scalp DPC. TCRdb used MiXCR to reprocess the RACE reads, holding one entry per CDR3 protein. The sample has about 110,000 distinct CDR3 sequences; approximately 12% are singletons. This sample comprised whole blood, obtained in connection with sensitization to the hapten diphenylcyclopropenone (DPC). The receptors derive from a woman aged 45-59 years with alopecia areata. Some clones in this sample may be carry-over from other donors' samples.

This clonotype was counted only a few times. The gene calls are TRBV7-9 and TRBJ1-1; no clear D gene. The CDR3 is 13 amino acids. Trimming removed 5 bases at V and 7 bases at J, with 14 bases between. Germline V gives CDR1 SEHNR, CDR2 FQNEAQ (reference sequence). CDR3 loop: CASSERAGDEAFF. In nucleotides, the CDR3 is TGTGCCAGCAGCGAGCGGGCCGGCGATGAAGCTTTCTTT.

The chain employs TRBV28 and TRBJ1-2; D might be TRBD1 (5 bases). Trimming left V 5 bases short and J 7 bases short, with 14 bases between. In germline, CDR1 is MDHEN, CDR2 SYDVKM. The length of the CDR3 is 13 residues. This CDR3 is CASSDSRPLGYTF. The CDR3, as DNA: TGTGCCAGCAGTGACAGCCGTCCGCTTGGCTACACCTTC.

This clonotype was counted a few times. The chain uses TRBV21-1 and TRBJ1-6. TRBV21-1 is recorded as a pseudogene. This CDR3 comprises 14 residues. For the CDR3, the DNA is TGTGCCAGCAGCAAAGACCTGCGAAGTCCACCCCTCCACTTT. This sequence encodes CASSKDLRSPPLHF.

The CDR3 region is CASSDGGSDTQYF. In DNA form, the CDR3 reads TGTGCCAGCAGTGATGGGGGGTCAGATACGCAGTATTTT. V usage is TRBV2 and J usage is TRBJ2-3, with D perhaps matching TRBD2 (6 bases). The CDR3 sequence is 13 residues long. CDR1 and CDR2 (germline): SNHLY, FYNNEI. Trimming shortened V by 3 bases and J by 4 bases, and 8 bases separated the two germline ends.

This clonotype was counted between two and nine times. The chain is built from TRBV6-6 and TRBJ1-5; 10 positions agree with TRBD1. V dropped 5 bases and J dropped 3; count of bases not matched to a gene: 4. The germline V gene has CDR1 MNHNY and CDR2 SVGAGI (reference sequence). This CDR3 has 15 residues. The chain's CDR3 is CASSRDRGYNQPQHF. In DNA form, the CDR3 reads TGTGCCAGCAGTCGGGACAGGGGTTACAATCAGCCCCAGCATTTT.

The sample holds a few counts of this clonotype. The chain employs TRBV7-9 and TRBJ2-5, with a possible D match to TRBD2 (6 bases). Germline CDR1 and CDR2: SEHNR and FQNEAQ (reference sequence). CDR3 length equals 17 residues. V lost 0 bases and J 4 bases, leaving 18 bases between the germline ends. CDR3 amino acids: CASSLARGRELGETQYF. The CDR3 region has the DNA TGTGCCAGCAGCTTAGCGCGGGGCAGGGAGCTGGGAGAGACCCAGTACTTC.

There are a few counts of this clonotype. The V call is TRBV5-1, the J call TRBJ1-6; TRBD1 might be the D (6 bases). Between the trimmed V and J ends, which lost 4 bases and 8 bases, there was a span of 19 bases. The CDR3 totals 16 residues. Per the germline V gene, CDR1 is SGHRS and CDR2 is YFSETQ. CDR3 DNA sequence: TGCGCCAGCAGCGCGGGGGACAACGAAGGTCATTCACCCCTCCACTTT. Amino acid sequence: CASSAGDNEGHSPLHF.

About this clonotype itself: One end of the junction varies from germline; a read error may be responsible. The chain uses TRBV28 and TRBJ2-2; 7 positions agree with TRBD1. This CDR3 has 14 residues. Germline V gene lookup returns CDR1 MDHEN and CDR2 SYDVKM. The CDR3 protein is CASSSGQYTGKLFF. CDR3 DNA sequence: TGTGCCAGCAGTTCGGGACAGTACACCGGGAAGCTGTTTTTT.

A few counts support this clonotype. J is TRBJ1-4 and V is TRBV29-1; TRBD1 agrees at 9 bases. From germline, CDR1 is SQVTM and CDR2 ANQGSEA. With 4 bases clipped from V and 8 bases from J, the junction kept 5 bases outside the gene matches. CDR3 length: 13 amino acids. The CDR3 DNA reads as TGCAGCGTTGGGACAGACAGGGGGGAAAAACTGTTTTTT. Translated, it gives CSVGTDRGEKLFF.

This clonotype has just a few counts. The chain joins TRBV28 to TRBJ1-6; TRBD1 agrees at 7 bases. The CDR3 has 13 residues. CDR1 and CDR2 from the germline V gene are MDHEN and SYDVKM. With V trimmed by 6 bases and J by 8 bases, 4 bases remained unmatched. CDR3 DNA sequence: TGTGCCAGCAGAAGACAGGGAGATTCACCCCTCCACTTT. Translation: CASRRQGDSPLHF.

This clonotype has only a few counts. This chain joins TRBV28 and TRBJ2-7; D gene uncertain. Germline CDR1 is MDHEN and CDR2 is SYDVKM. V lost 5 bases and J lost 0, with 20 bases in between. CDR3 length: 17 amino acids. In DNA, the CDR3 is TGTGCCAGCAGTCCTGCCCCCTCGTCCAAGCCCTCCTACGAGCAGTACTTC. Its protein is CASSPAPSSKPSYEQYF.

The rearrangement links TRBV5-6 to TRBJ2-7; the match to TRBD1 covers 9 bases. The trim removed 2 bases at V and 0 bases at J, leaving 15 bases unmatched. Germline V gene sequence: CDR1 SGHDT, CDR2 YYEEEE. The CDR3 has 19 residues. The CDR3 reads CASSFPGTGPNGISYEQYF. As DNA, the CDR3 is TGTGCCAGCAGCTTCCCCGGGACAGGGCCTAACGGCATCTCCTACGAGCAGTACTTC.

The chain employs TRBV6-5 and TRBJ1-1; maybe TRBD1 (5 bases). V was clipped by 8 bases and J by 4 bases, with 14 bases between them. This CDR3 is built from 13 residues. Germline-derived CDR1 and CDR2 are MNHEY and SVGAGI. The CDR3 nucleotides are TGTGCCAGCCGACGGGGGAGGGGCACTGAAGCTTTCTTT. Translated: CASRRGRGTEAFF.

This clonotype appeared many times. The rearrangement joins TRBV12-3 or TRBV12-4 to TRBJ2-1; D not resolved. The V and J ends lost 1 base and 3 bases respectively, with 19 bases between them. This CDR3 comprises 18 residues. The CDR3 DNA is TGTGCCAGCAGTTTAGGTATGAGCTCGACGATTCGCTACAATGAGCAGTTCTTC. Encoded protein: CASSLGMSSTIRYNEQFF.

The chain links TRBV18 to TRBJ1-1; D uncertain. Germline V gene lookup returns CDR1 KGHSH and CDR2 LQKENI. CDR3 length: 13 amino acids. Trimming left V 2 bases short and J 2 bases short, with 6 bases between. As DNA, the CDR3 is TGTGCCAGCTCACCAGAGGGAAACACTGAAGCTTTCTTT. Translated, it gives CASSPEGNTEAFF.

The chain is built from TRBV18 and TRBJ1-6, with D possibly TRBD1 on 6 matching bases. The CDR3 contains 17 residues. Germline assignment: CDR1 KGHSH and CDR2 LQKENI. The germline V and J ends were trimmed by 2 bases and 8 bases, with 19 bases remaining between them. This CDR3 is CASSPYTAGGRDSPLHF. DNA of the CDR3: TGTGCCAGCTCACCATATACGGCGGGGGGCAGAGATTCACCCCTCCACTTT. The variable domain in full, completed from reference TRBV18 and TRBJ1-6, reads NAGVMQNPRHLVRRRGQEARLRCSPMKGHSHVYWYRQLPEEGLKFMVYLQKENIIDESGMPKERFSAEFPKEGPSILRIQQVVRGDSAAYFCASSPYTAGGRDSPLHFGNGTRLTVT.

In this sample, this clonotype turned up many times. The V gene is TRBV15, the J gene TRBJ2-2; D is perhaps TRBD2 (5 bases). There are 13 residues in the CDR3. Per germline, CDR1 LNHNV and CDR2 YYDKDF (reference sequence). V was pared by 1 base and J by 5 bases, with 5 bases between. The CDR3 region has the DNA TGTGCCACCAGCAGAGCGGGGACCGGGGAGCTGTTTTTT. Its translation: CATSRAGTGELFF.

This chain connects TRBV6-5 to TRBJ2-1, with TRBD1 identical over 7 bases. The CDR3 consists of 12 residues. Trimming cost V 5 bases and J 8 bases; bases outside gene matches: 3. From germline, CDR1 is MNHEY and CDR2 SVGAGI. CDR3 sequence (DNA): TGTGCCAGCAGTAACCAGGGGGATGAGCAGTTCTTC. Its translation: CASSNQGDEQFF.

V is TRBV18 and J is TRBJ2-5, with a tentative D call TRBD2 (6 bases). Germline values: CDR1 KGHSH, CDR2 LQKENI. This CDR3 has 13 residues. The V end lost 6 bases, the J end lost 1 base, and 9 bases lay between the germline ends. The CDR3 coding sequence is TGTGCCAGCTCGAGGGACTTCCAAGAGACCCAGTACTTC. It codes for CASSRDFQETQYF. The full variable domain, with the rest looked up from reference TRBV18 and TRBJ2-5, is NAGVMQNPRHLVRRRGQEARLRCSPMKGHSHVYWYRQLPEEGLKFMVYLQKENIIDESGMPKERFSAEFPKEGPSILRIQQVVRGDSAAYFCASSRDFQETQYFGPGTRLLVL.